This T cell receptor beta chain came from a study of blood T cells in healthy people across ages. Study background: Through template switching, about one barcoded beta molecule was captured per two T cells, as measured in model experiments.

Total RNA extracted from each sample amounted to at least 5 micrograms. Combining a sample-barcoded 5' primer with a J-beta primer mix, a second PCR ran for roughly 6 to 12 cycles. TCRdb re-called the 5' RACE reads with MiXCR, one entry per CDR3 protein. The data show about 640,000 distinct CDR3 sequences, with about 54% seen just once and over 35% held by the top ten. With regard to this clonotype: Antigen unknown.

CDR1 and CDR2 (germline): MGHRA, YSYEKL. V lost 0 bases and J 0 bases, leaving 12 bases between the germline ends. There are 17 residues in the CDR3. The study's findings and limits: Researchers report that TCR beta diversity correlated strongly with naive T cell percentage. In older individuals, TCR beta diversity per million T cells was lower, falling roughly linearly with age.

The V call is TRBV4-1, the J call TRBJ2-4; D not certain. The TCR comes from a man aged 55 to 70 in good health. Sequenced material: blood. CDR3 protein: CASSQDTTRLAKNIQYF. Written as DNA, the CDR3 is TGCGCCAGCAGCCAAGATACGACAAGACTAGCCAAAAACATTCAGTACTTC.